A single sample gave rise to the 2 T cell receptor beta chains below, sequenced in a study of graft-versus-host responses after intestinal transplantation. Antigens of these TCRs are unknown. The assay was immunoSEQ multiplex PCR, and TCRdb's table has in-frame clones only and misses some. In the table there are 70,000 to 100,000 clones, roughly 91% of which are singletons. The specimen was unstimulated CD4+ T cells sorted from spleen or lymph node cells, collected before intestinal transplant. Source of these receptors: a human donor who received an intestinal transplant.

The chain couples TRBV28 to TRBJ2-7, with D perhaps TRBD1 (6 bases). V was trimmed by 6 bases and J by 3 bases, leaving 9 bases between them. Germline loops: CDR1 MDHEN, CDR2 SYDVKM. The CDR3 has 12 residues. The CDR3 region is CASSWGHYEQYF. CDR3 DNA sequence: TGTGCCAGCAGCTGGGGACACTACGAGCAGTACTTC.

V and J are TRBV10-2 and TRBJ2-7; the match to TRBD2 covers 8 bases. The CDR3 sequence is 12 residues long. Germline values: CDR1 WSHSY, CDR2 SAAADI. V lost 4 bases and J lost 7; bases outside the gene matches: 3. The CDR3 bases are TGCGCCAGCAGTGCGGGGGGGAGGGAGCAGTACTTC. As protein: CASSAGGREQYF.